Here is one T cell receptor (beta chain) with its context. What it binds is not known. The CDR3 consists of 15 residues. V lost 3 bases and J lost 0; bases outside the gene matches: 3. Germline V CDR1 and CDR2: MNHNS, SASEGT. The assay used deep level. Assay: immunoSEQ multiplex PCR; the TCRdb copy retains only in-frame clones and omits some. The profile shows more than 2 million clones, approximately 95% of them singletons. This entry is derived from a study of shared clonotypes between healthy human individuals. Study outcomes and limitations: Larger estimated richness was generally seen in naive subsets than in memory subsets. It was only blood that was sampled, and tissue repertoires likely differ.

This sequence was found in a young man in good health. The sample was naive CD4+ T cells sorted from blood. Subset reported: CD45RA+ positively selected. The genes are TRBV6-1 and TRBJ2-3, with 7 bases matching TRBD2. The CDR3 bases are TGTGCCAGCAGTGAGGGGGGGTCTAGCACAGATACGCAGTATTTT. Protein product: CASSEGGSSTDTQYF.